A selection of T cell receptor beta chains follows, all from one sample in a study of CD8 T cells in Susac syndrome. A single record per CDR3 protein comes from TCRdb applying MiXCR to the immunoSEQ multiplex PCR reads. Here the sample spans around 180,000 distinct CDR3 sequences, around 95% being singletons. Sequencing was done on a sample of CD8+ T cells from PBMCs. The receptors here all came from a human donor with multiple sclerosis. CDR3s include the opening cysteine and the closing phenylalanine or tryptophan. The D gene is left open where the match is weak. The size field is filled for only some rows; it gives once, few, many or a size class.

J	size	V	D	length	DNA	CDR3
TRBJ1-3	.	TRBV3-1	.	15	TGTGCCAGCAGCCACCTTAACGGTGTTAGGGACACCATATATTTT	CASSHLNGVRDTIYF
TRBJ1-2	.	TRBV5-4	.	15	TGTGCCAGCAGCTTGGGTGGTGAGGGATTAGGTGGCTACACCTTC	CASSLGGEGLGGYTF
TRBJ1-2	.	TRBV5-4	TRBD1	15	TGTGCCAGCAGCTCGGGACAGGGGATGGGCTATGGCTACACCTTC	CASSSGQGMGYGYTF
TRBJ2-1	.	TRBV27	TRBD2	17	TGTGCCAGCAGTATCCGACTAGCGGATCCTGTGGAGCATGAGCAGTTCTTC	CASSIRLADPVEHEQFF
TRBJ2-1	.	TRBV6-5	.	13	TGTGCCAGCAGTTACAATGGGGACAATGAGCAGTTCTTC	CASSYNGDNEQFF
TRBJ1-2	.	TRBV30	.	14	TGTGCCTGGAGTGTAGGGGCAGATAACTATGGCTACACCTTC	CAWSVGADNYGYTF
TRBJ1-6	.	TRBV27	TRBD1	14	TGTGCCAGCAGTCCGGGACAGGGGAATTCACCCCTCCACTTT	CASSPGQGNSPLHF
TRBJ2-6	once	TRBV29-1	TRBD1	16	TGCAGCGTTGGGGACAGGGATGTGTCTGGGGCCAACGTCCTGACTTTC	CSVGDRDVSGANVLTF
TRBJ1-2	.	TRBV20-1	.	13	TGCAGTGCTAGAGATAGGGAGAACTATGGCTACACCTTC	CSARDRENYGYTF
TRBJ2-7	.	TRBV5-4	TRBD1	14	TGTGCCAGCAGTTCTAGGACAGGGAGGTACGAGCAGTACTTC	CASSSRTGRYEQYF
TRBJ2-5	.	TRBV7-9	.	15	TGTGCCAGCAGCATCGGCTTGGGGGCGCAAGAGACCCAGTACTTC	CASSIGLGAQETQYF
TRBJ2-5	.	TRBV12-5	TRBD2	16	TGTGCTAGTGGTACCGCTAGCGGGAGGGCCAAAGAGACCCAGTACTTC	CASGTASGRAKETQYF
TRBJ2-7	.	TRBV14	.	14	TGTGCCAGCAGCCCTCGGGACGGCACCTACGAGCAGTACTTC	CASSPRDGTYEQYF
TRBJ2-7	.	TRBV28	TRBD1	15	TGTGCCAGCAGTTTATTCCGGGACAGGGTGAACGAGCAGTACTTC	CASSLFRDRVNEQYF
TRBJ2-2	.	TRBV25-1	.	12	TGTGCCAGCAGTGTAAACACCGGGGAGCTGTTTTTT	CASSVNTGELFF
TRBJ2-7	.	TRBV2	TRBD1	14	TGTGCCAGCACAGGGGGCAGGGGAGGTCGGGAGCAGTACTTC	CASTGGRGGREQYF
TRBJ2-1	.	TRBV7-9	TRBD2	16	TGTGCCAGCAGCTTAACAGCGGGGGGGCCTAACAATGAGCAGTTCTTC	CASSLTAGGPNNEQFF
TRBJ1-3	.	TRBV12-3/TRBV12-4	TRBD1	13	TGTGCCAGCAGTCAACAGGGGAGAAACACCATATATTTT	CASSQQGRNTIYF
TRBJ1-2	.	TRBV6-5	TRBD1	16	TGTGCCAGCAGTTACGGGGGACAGGGGGCGATCCTAGGCTACACCTTC	CASSYGGQGAILGYTF
TRBJ1-6	.	TRBV15	TRBD1	13	TGTGCCACGGCCACAGGGGTCGATTCACCCCTCCACTTT	CATATGVDSPLHF
TRBJ2-1	.	TRBV15	.	17	TGTGCCACCAGCACACTCCCAGCGGAACTCTCCTACAATGAGCAGTTCTTC	CATSTLPAELSYNEQFF
TRBJ2-7	.	TRBV29-1	.	12	TGCAGCGTTGAAGGAACCTACTACGAGCAGTACTTC	CSVEGTYYEQYF
TRBJ2-3	.	TRBV7-8	.	15	TGTGCCAGCAGCTTGGGTAGTATGGGGACAGATACGCAGTATTTT	CASSLGSMGTDTQYF
TRBJ2-7	.	TRBV27	TRBD1	17	TGTGCCAGCAGTTTACGACATAGGACAGGCCGATCCTACGAGCAGTACTTC	CASSLRHRTGRSYEQYF
TRBJ1-2	.	TRBV29-1	.	14	TGCAGCGTTGATGTGGCCGGGGTTAACTATGGCTACACCTTC	CSVDVAGVNYGYTF
TRBJ2-3	.	TRBV11-2	.	14	TGTGCCAGCAGCCCGGGACCCGGGGCAGATACGCAGTATTTT	CASSPGPGADTQYF
TRBJ2-5	.	TRBV27	TRBD1	13	TGTGCCAGCAGTATGACAGGGGCTGAGACCCAGTACTTC	CASSMTGAETQYF
TRBJ1-1	.	TRBV27	.	14	TGTGCCAGCAGGGACAGCCTTGGGAACACTGAAGCTTTCTTT	CASRDSLGNTEAFF
TRBJ2-2	.	TRBV30	.	13	TGTGCCTGGAGACGGGACTTTACCGGGGAGCTGTTTTTT	CAWRRDFTGELFF
TRBJ1-2	.	TRBV9	.	16	TGTGCCAGCAGCCCCCGACTACAGGGAACCGCTCTTGGCTACACCTTC	CASSPRLQGTALGYTF
TRBJ2-2	.	TRBV6-5	.	14	TGTGCCAGCAGGGGAAAACCGAACACCGGGGAGCTGTTTTTT	CASRGKPNTGELFF
TRBJ2-7	.	TRBV20-1	.	13	TGCAGTGCTAGAGAGGGAGGGACATACGAGCAGTACTTC	CSAREGGTYEQYF
TRBJ2-1	.	TRBV27	TRBD2	14	TGTGCCAGCAGTTTTAGCGGGAACTACAATGAGCAGTTCTTC	CASSFSGNYNEQFF
TRBJ2-5	.	TRBV5-1	TRBD1	15	TGCGCCAGCAGCTCTGGACAGGGGGCCGGGGAGACCCAGTACTTC	CASSSGQGAGETQYF
TRBJ2-1	.	TRBV30	.	14	TGTGCCTGGAGTTTAGGGCCGAGGCACAATGAGCAGTTCTTC	CAWSLGPRHNEQFF
TRBJ2-1	.	TRBV29-1	.	15	TGCAGCGTTGGGGGTAGCCGCCGAGAACCCAATGAGCAGTTCTTC	CSVGGSRREPNEQFF
TRBJ2-7	once	TRBV27	.	14	TGTGCCAGCAGTTTCGGAGACTCCCAATACGAGCAGTACTTC	CASSFGDSQYEQYF
TRBJ2-3	.	TRBV24-1	TRBD2	16	TGTGCCACCAGAACCTCTAGGGGACTAAGCACAGATACGCAGTATTTT	CATRTSRGLSTDTQYF
TRBJ2-7	few	TRBV30	.	12	TGTGCCTGGAGTCGGCTAAGATACGAGCAGTACTTC	CAWSRLRYEQYF
TRBJ2-1	.	TRBV4-1	TRBD1	18	TGCGCCAGCAGCCAGCGCTATGGACAGGGGTCGCCCAACAATGAGCAGTTCTTC	CASSQRYGQGSPNNEQFF
TRBJ2-7	.	TRBV4-1	.	16	TGCGCCAGCAGCCAAGATCTCCGGGTCCTTCCCTACGAGCAGTACTTC	CASSQDLRVLPYEQYF
TRBJ2-7	medium-sized	TRBV7-9	.	12	TGTGCCAGCAGCTTAGGCTCCTACGAGCAGTACTTC	CASSLGSYEQYF
TRBJ2-5	.	TRBV3-1	TRBD1	17	TGTGCCAGCAGCCAAGAAGCGCCCGGGACAGTCCAAGAGACCCAGTACTTC	CASSQEAPGTVQETQYF
TRBJ1-2	.	TRBV7-9	.	12	TGTGCCAGCAGCTTAAGTCCCTATGGCTACACCTTC	CASSLSPYGYTF
TRBJ1-4	.	TRBV23-1	.	13	TGCGCCAGCACCCTGGGGCTGGGCGAAAAACTGTTTTTT	CASTLGLGEKLFF
TRBJ1-2	.	TRBV27	.	13	TGTGCCAGCGGTATCGGCGGGGGGAATGGCTACACCTTC	CASGIGGGNGYTF
TRBJ2-7	.	TRBV27	.	16	TGTGCCAGCAGTTCAACCGGGACGGAGTACACCTACGAGCAGTACTTC	CASSSTGTEYTYEQYF
TRBJ1-1	.	TRBV28	TRBD1	14	TGTGCCAGCAGCCCCCTGGACAGGGACTCTGAAGCTTTCTTT	CASSPLDRDSEAFF
TRBJ2-1	.	TRBV9	.	15	TGTGCCAGCAGCGTTAGAGGGGCCAACTACAATGAGCAGTTCTTC	CASSVRGANYNEQFF
TRBJ1-2	.	TRBV19	.	12	TGTGCCAGTAGACGGGCAGGGTATGGCTACACCTTC	CASRRAGYGYTF
TRBJ1-5	.	TRBV6-1	.	17	TGTGCCAGCAGTGAAGCGCTTGGGGGGGGGCATGGGCAGCCCCAGCATTTT	CASSEALGGGHGQPQHF
TRBJ2-3	.	TRBV27	TRBD2	14	TGTGCCAGCAGGAGACTAGCGAGCACAGATACGCAGTATTTT	CASRRLASTDTQYF
TRBJ2-5	.	TRBV24-1	TRBD1	14	TGTGCCACCAGTGACTCTGGACAGGGGGAGACCCAGTACTTC	CATSDSGQGETQYF
TRBJ1-1	once	TRBV5-6	.	16	TGTGCCAGCAGCCCGAGTGTGGGGGGCGCGTACACTGAAGCTTTCTTT	CASSPSVGGAYTEAFF
TRBJ2-5	.	TRBV3-1	TRBD2	14	TGTGCCAGCAGCCAAGGGGGAGGGGTGGAGACCCAGTACTTC	CASSQGGGVETQYF
TRBJ2-5	once	TRBV7-3	.	14	TGTGCCAGCAGCGTAGACGCAGGGGCCCCCTTCCAGTACTTC	CASSVDAGAPFQYF
TRBJ2-7	.	TRBV27	TRBD2	15	TGTGCCAGCAGTTTTAGGACTAGCGGGTCCTACGAGCAGTACTTC	CASSFRTSGSYEQYF
TRBJ2-2	.	TRBV12-3/TRBV12-4	TRBD2	16	TGTGCCAGCAGTCCAAGCACAGCGGGGGGGACAGGGGAGCTGTTTTTT	CASSPSTAGGTGELFF
TRBJ2-5	.	TRBV11-1	TRBD1	16	TGTGCCAGCAGCTACCGGGACAGGGCCTCGTGGGAGACCCAGTACTTC	CASSYRDRASWETQYF
TRBJ1-1	.	TRBV5-4	.	11	TGTGCCAGCAGCTTAAGGACTGAAGCTTTCTTT	CASSLRTEAFF